This T cell receptor (beta chain) was captured by sequencing in a study of shared clonotypes between healthy human individuals. General study findings and limits: Among donors, the sharing of clonotypes was expected to be influenced by sequencing depth. Richness estimates generally favored naive over memory subsets.

Per germline, CDR1 MNHEY and CDR2 SVGAGI. V lost 2 bases and J lost 5; bases outside the gene matches: 0. There are 14 residues in the CDR3. Original handling: ImmunoSEQ output lacked quality scores and full-length reads, limiting matched filtering. The method was immunoSEQ multiplex PCR; TCRdb's version includes in-frame clones alone and lacks a portion of them. V, J and clone size derive from that table, while D and trimming were established from the DNA sequence. The data contain 1.5 million to 2.5 million clones, roughly 95% of them singletons. CD45RO-negative, CCR7-positively selected cells formed the naive CD8 fraction, excluding terminally differentiated effector memory CD45RA+ cells. Each donor was a Caucasian adult residing in Nashville, Tennessee. With respect to this clone: Its antigen is not known. Different DNA sequences within this sample yield the same CDR3.

The receptor was isolated from a man younger than 35 in good health. This chain joins TRBV6-5 and TRBJ2-3, with TRBD2 identical over 11 bases. The sequencing sample was made of naive CD8+ T cells sorted from blood. The CDR3 DNA is TGTGCCAGCAGTTACGGGACTAGCGGAGATACGCAGTATTTT. Translation gives CASSYGTSGDTQYF.